The 28 T cell receptor beta chains below all came from one sample that was sequenced in a study of type 1 and type 2 diabetes patients. PCR was run on genomic DNA. Multiplex PCR with 30 forward and 13 reverse primers amplified the TCR beta CDR3. MiXCR, run by TCRdb on the multiplex PCR reads, gives a single entry per CDR3 protein. Here the sample spans 250,000 to 300,000 distinct CDR3 sequences, around 47% being singletons. The sample was peripheral blood mononuclear cells (PBMCs). The origin of the receptors is a man aged 18-30 years with type 2 diabetes.

This clonotype was counted only a few times. The chain recombines TRBV4-1 with TRBJ2-7; 14 bases agree with TRBD2. CDR3 length: 16 residues. V was clipped by 1 base and J by 3 bases; unmatched bases: 2. In germline, CDR1 is MGHRA, CDR2 YSYEKL. Here the CDR3 DNA reads TGCGCCAGCAGCCAAGTAGGGACTAGCGGGAGCTACGAGCAGTACTTC. Translating it yields CASSQVGTSGSYEQYF.

Concerning this clonotype: Because it lacks the conserved phenylalanine or tryptophan at the end, this CDR3 is likely a read error. This chain uses TRBV4-2 with TRBJ1-1, with a tentative D call TRBD1 (6 bases). The CDR3 spans 15 residues. V lost 1 base, J lost 3 bases, and 12 bases lay in between. Germline V gives CDR1 LGHNA, CDR2 YNFKEQ. In DNA, the CDR3 is TGTGCCAGCAGCCAAGCTCTGGGGGCGGACACTGAAGCTTTCCTT. It codes for CASSQALGADTEAFL.

This rearrangement joins TRBV20-1 to TRBJ2-7; possibly TRBD2 for D (5 bases). The germline CDR1 and CDR2 sequences are DFQATT and SNEGSKA (reference sequence). This CDR3 region has 14 residues. Trimming removed 3 bases from V and 9 bases from J, with 21 bases in between. The CDR3 loop is CSARGRDVPTRQYF. The DNA for the CDR3 is TGCAGTGCTAGGGGTCGGGATGTACCTACGAGGCAGTACTTC.

The chain links TRBV20-1 to TRBJ1-1, with a tentative D call TRBD1 (6 bases). The CDR3 length is 13 residues. Trimming took off 6 bases at V and 3 bases at J, with 14 bases between the two ends. Per the germline V gene, CDR1 is DFQATT and CDR2 is SNEGSKA (reference sequence). CDR3 protein: CSAHRDLDTEAFF. DNA of the CDR3: TGCAGTGCCCACAGGGACCTGGACACTGAAGCTTTCTTT.

In its sample, this clonotype was seen a few times. The gene calls are TRBV7-2 and TRBJ2-6, with a weak D call TRBD1 (5 bases). The V end was cut by 5 bases, the J end by 2 bases, with 13 bases between. CDR1 and CDR2 (germline): SGHTA, FQGNSA. CDR3 size: 16 residues. The CDR3 nucleotides read TGTGCCAGCAGCGGGGCTTCCCGACCTGGGGCCAACGTCCTGACTTTC. Protein product: CASSGASRPGANVLTF.

This clonotype was picked up a small number of times. The chain employs TRBV10-3 and TRBJ2-5; TRBD1 matches 7 bases. CDR3 length equals 15 residues. The J segment lost 3 bases and the V segment lost 8 bases, leaving 12 bases of the junction unmatched. Germline lookup yields CDR1 ENHRY and CDR2 SYGVKD. CDR3 DNA sequence: TGTGCCATCGGGGTACAGGGGAGAGGGGAAGAGACCCAGTACTTC. Translating gives CAIGVQGRGEETQYF.

This clonotype was observed a few times. The genes are TRBV28 and TRBJ2-7; weak D call: TRBD1 (6 bases). V lost 7 bases and J 6 bases, leaving 22 bases between the germline ends. Germline V gives CDR1 MDHEN, CDR2 SYDVKM. The CDR3 covers 15 residues. The CDR3 coding sequence is TGTGCCAGCATCACCCCCTCGACAGGCTCGGGCGAGCAGTACTTC. It codes for CASITPSTGSGEQYF. The whole variable domain, filled in from reference TRBV28 and TRBJ2-7, reads DVKVTQSSRYLVKRTGEKVFLECVQDMDHENMFWYRQDPGLGLRLIYFSYDVKMKEKGDIPEGYSVSREKKERFSLILESASTNQTSMYLCASITPSTGSGEQYFGPGTRLTVT.

This sequence joins TRBV19 and TRBJ1-2, with D possibly being TRBD1 (5 bases). Germline CDR1 reads LNHDA; CDR2 reads SQIVND (reference sequence). This CDR3 has 16 amino acids. V lost 11 bases to trimming and J lost 7 bases, with 29 bases between them. The CDR3 protein is CASKEGGALSRIGYTF. DNA of the CDR3: TGTGCCTCCAAAGAAGGAGGGGCGCTTAGCCGGATTGGCTACACCTTC.

This clonotype appeared once. This clone may be a read error of a much larger clone one base away. The chain recombines TRBV7-2 with TRBJ2-7, with 9 bases identical to TRBD1. The J call is in doubt because the DNA end fits TRBJ2-5 better. The CDR3 consists of 15 residues. Germline CDR1 reads SGHTA; CDR2 reads FQGNSA. In DNA, the CDR3 is TGTGCCAGCGGCCTCTCGGACAGGGGCGTCGAGACCCAGTACTTC. Its protein product is CASGLSDRGVETQYF.

The chain couples TRBV2 to TRBJ2-5; possible D gene TRBD1, 5 bases. V lost 5 bases to trimming and J lost 5 bases, with 21 bases between them. The CDR3 covers 16 residues. Germline V gene data show CDR1 as SNHLY and CDR2 as FYNNEI. The CDR3 region has the DNA TGTGCCAGCAGTCTTCAGGGTGGGCAGTTCATGGAGACCCAGTACTTC. Residues: CASSLQGGQFMETQYF.

The J gene is TRBJ2-2, the V gene TRBV19; the D gene is possibly TRBD1 (6 bases). Germline values: CDR1 LNHDA, CDR2 SQIVND (reference sequence). There are 13 residues in the CDR3. Trimming removed 4 bases from V and 6 bases from J, with 9 bases in between. The CDR3 is CASSTTGSGELFF. The CDR3 coding sequence is TGTGCCAGTAGTACTACAGGGTCCGGGGAGCTGTTTTTT.

The rearrangement links TRBV4-3 to TRBJ1-1, with D perhaps matching TRBD1 (5 bases). The ends were cut back, 0 bases at V and 5 bases at J, with 13 bases in the middle. The germline CDR1 and CDR2 sequences are LGHNA and YSLEER. The CDR3 contains 15 residues. CDR3 coding DNA: TGCGCCAGCAGCCAAGAACCGGGGACTGTAACTGAAGCTTTCTTT. Translating gives CASSQEPGTVTEAFF.

In this sample, this clonotype turned up a few times. The chain joins TRBV27 to TRBJ1-1; no clear D gene. The CDR3 loop spans 15 amino acids. Trimming stripped 6 bases from V and 0 bases from J, with 14 bases between. From germline, CDR1 is MNHEY and CDR2 SMNVEV (reference sequence). CDR3 in amino acids: CASSIGRSLNTEAFF. CDR3 DNA sequence: TGTGCCAGCAGCATCGGACGGAGCTTGAACACTGAAGCTTTCTTT.

CDR3 DNA: TGTGCCACCAGCAGGGGGTCTAGCGGGGTCGGAGAGCAGTACTTC. It codes for CATSRGSSGVGEQYF. The chain recombines TRBV15 with TRBJ2-7, with 9 bases that match TRBD2. V lost 3 bases, J lost 7 bases, and 10 bases stayed unmatched. This CDR3 has 15 amino acids. CDR1 is LNHNV, CDR2 YYDKDF, per germline (reference sequence).

The chain recombines TRBV28 with TRBJ2-7; 8 bases agree with TRBD1. The CDR3 spans 14 residues. The germline V gene has CDR1 MDHEN and CDR2 SYDVKM. J gave up 4 bases and V 6 bases, and 8 bases lay outside the gene matches. CDR3: CASRPGTGLYEQYF. The CDR3 nucleotides are TGTGCCAGCAGGCCCGGGACAGGACTTTACGAGCAGTACTTC. The complete variable domain, with remaining parts taken from reference TRBV28 and TRBJ2-7, reads DVKVTQSSRYLVKRTGEKVFLECVQDMDHENMFWYRQDPGLGLRLIYFSYDVKMKEKGDIPEGYSVSREKKERFSLILESASTNQTSMYLCASRPGTGLYEQYFGPGTRLTVT.

This clonotype has a handful of counts. The rearrangement uses TRBV20-1 and TRBJ2-7; no clear D gene. V lost 0 bases to trimming and J lost 4 bases, with 10 bases between them. The CDR3 is made up of 13 amino acids. Germline V gives CDR1 DFQATT, CDR2 SNEGSKA (reference sequence). The CDR3 here is CSAREEGLYEQYF. The CDR3 DNA reads TGCAGTGCTAGAGAGGAAGGGTTGTACGAGCAGTACTTC.

The J gene is TRBJ1-6, the V gene TRBV14, with no clear D. The CDR3 consists of 17 residues. Trimming removed 6 bases from V and 0 bases from J, with 15 bases in between. Germline V gene sequence: CDR1 SGHDN, CDR2 FVKESK. The CDR3 region is CASRDGRASSYNSPLHF. CDR3 DNA: TGTGCCAGCAGGGACGGGAGGGCGAGCTCCTATAATTCACCCCTCCACTTT. The variable domain in full, completed from reference TRBV14 and TRBJ1-6, reads EAGVTQFPSHSVIEKGQTVTLRCDPISGHDNLYWYRRVMGKEIKFLLHFVKESKQDESGMPNNRFLAERTGGTYSTLKVQPAELEDSGVYFCASRDGRASSYNSPLHFGNGTRLTVT.

V usage is TRBV28 and J usage is TRBJ2-7; tentatively, D is TRBD1 or TRBD2 (5 bases each). The J call may be mistaken, given a closer DNA end match to TRBJ2-1. Germline CDR1 is MDHEN and CDR2 is SYDVKM. This CDR3 is 15 amino acids long. Here the CDR3 reads CASSLARERGNEQFF. CDR3 nucleotide sequence: TGTGCCAGCAGTTTAGCACGGGAAAGGGGCAATGAGCAGTTCTTC.

This clonotype was seen only a few times. The chain recombines TRBV2 with TRBJ2-4; 7 positions agree with TRBD1. CDR3 size: 15 residues. Germline CDR1 and CDR2: SNHLY and FYNNEI. Losses at the gene ends were 5 bases for V and 5 bases for J; bases not matched to a gene: 9. In DNA form, the CDR3 reads TGTGCCAGCAGTACGACAGGGATTGGCGAAAACATTCAGTACTTC. It translates to CASSTTGIGENIQYF. The full variable domain, completed using reference TRBV2 and TRBJ2-4, is EPEVTQTPSHQVTQMGQEVILRCVPISNHLYFYWYRQILGQKVEFLVSFYNNEISEKSEIFDDQFSVERPDGSNFTLKIRSTKLEDSAMYFCASSTTGIGENIQYFGAGTRLSVL.

On this clonotype itself: An end of the junction does not agree with germline; a read error may underlie this. The V gene is TRBV7-9, the J gene TRBJ2-1, with D perhaps being TRBD1 or TRBD2 (6 bases each). CDR1 and CDR2 (germline): SEHNR, FQNEAQ (reference sequence). This CDR3 comprises 16 residues. The CDR3 is CASNLDRRGPYNEQFF. The CDR3 coding sequence is TGTGCCAGCAACTTAGACAGGCGGGGTCCATACAATGAGCAGTTCTTC.

The sample holds a few counts of this clonotype. The V call is TRBV27, the J call TRBJ1-1; D is undetermined. Germline V gives CDR1 MNHEY, CDR2 SMNVEV (reference sequence). V was shortened by 6 bases and J by 7 bases, with 15 bases between the two germline ends. The CDR3 covers 13 residues. CDR3 nucleotides: TGTGCCAGCAGCCCCTCCCAAGAGGATGAAGCTTTCTTT. Translation: CASSPSQEDEAFF.

The table lists this clonotype with a few counts. This chain joins TRBV27 and TRBJ2-7; D perhaps matches TRBD1 (6 bases). Trimming cost V 2 bases and J 3 bases, with 11 bases left between them. Germline loops: CDR1 MNHEY, CDR2 SMNVEV (reference sequence). This CDR3 has 14 amino acids. CDR3 residues: CASSLRGWDYEQYF. The DNA for the CDR3 is TGTGCCAGCAGTTTAAGGGGGTGGGACTACGAGCAGTACTTC.

J is TRBJ1-3 and V is TRBV19, with unresolved D. The CDR3 has 15 residues. From germline, CDR1 is LNHDA and CDR2 SQIVND (reference sequence). Trimming stripped 8 bases from V and 0 bases from J, with 14 bases between. The CDR3 coding sequence is TGTGCCAGTTTTGACCTACGAGACTCTGGAAACACCATATATTTT. Translated, it gives CASFDLRDSGNTIYF.

This sequence joins TRBV19 and TRBJ2-3; no reliable D call. The CDR3 totals 13 residues. Germline loops: CDR1 LNHDA, CDR2 SQIVND (reference sequence). V was shortened by 4 bases and J by 8 bases, with 13 bases between the two germline ends. CDR3 loop: CASSNLAAVTQYF. CDR3 nucleotide sequence: TGTGCCAGTAGTAACCTTGCAGCAGTTACGCAGTATTTT.

This clonotype was found a few times. This chain joins TRBV24-1 and TRBJ1-2; possibly TRBD1 for D (5 bases). V shed 4 bases and J shed 4 bases, with 15 bases lying between them. The CDR3 has 15 amino acids. Germline CDR1 reads KGHDR; CDR2 reads SFDVKD. The CDR3 here is CATSDSRSGAYGYTF. DNA of the CDR3: TGTGCCACCAGTGACTCACGGTCCGGGGCCTATGGCTACACCTTC.

The CDR3 spells CSATPGLYGYTF. As DNA, the CDR3 is TGCAGTGCTACGCCCGGGCTGTATGGCTACACCTTC. V usage is TRBV20-1 and J usage is TRBJ1-2; D gene uncertain. V was trimmed by 4 bases and J by 5 bases, leaving 11 bases between them. Germline CDR1 reads DFQATT; CDR2 reads SNEGSKA (reference sequence). There are 12 residues in the CDR3.

This clonotype appeared a few times. The chain couples TRBV30 to TRBJ2-7; D call uncertain. Germline lookup yields CDR1 GTSNPN and CDR2 SVGIG (reference sequence). V was shortened by 6 bases and J by 0 bases, with 9 bases between the two germline ends. CDR3 size: 12 residues. CDR3 loop: CACVEVSYEQYF. The CDR3 bases are TGTGCCTGTGTAGAGGTCTCCTACGAGCAGTACTTC.

At least ten counts were recorded for this clonotype. The V gene is TRBV2, the J gene TRBJ2-1; perhaps TRBD2 as D (6 bases). This CDR3 is 14 amino acids long. Trimming stripped 1 base from V and 5 bases from J, with 9 bases between. Germline V gives CDR1 SNHLY, CDR2 FYNNEI. CDR3 bases: TGTGCCAGCAGTGAAGTTGGCGGGAACAATGAGCAGTTCTTC. This encodes CASSEVGGNNEQFF. The whole variable domain, remainder taken from reference TRBV2 and TRBJ2-1, is EPEVTQTPSHQVTQMGQEVILRCVPISNHLYFYWYRQILGQKVEFLVSFYNNEISEKSEIFDDQFSVERPDGSNFTLKIRSTKLEDSAMYFCASSEVGGNNEQFFGPGTRLTVL.